Listed below are T cell receptor beta chains from one sample, sequenced in a study of shared clonotypes between healthy human individuals. TCRdb's table, derived via immunoSEQ multiplex PCR, lists solely in-frame clones and lacks some. The table lists around 690,000 clones, around 91% of them singletons. Sample: memory CD8+ T cells from PBMCs. Source of these receptors: a man between 18 and 29 years old in good health. Some clones in this sample may be carry-over from other donors' samples. CDR3s include the opening cysteine and the closing phenylalanine or tryptophan. D genes are given only for firm matches. Size is stated for part of the rows, as once, few or many counts, or as a class when the clone is expanded.

size	V	J	D	DNA	CDR3
NA	TRBV4-1	TRBJ1-2	TRBD1	TGCGCCAGCAGCCAAGTAAGGGACAGATTTGGCTACACCTTC	CASSQVRDRFGYTF
NA	TRBV7-3	TRBJ2-1	TRBD2	TGTGCCAGCAGCCCCCTAGCGGGAGGTTCTACATATGAGCAGTTCTTC	CASSPLAGGSTYEQFF
NA	TRBV9	TRBJ1-3	TRBD1	TGTGCCAGCACCACCCTACAGGGGGCTTTTGGAAACACCATATATTTT	CASTTLQGAFGNTIYF
NA	TRBV4-3	TRBJ2-1	TRBD1	TGCGCCAGCAGCCGGGGGACAGGGGCGTCCAATGAGCAGTTCTTC	CASSRGTGASNEQFF
NA	TRBV7-9	TRBJ2-1	TRBD1	TGTGCCAGCAGCCCCTCCCGGACAGGAGACAATGAGCAGTTCTTC	CASSPSRTGDNEQFF
NA	TRBV7-8	TRBJ2-1	NA	TGTGCCAGCAGCAGACCAACAGGGTCCTCGGGGAATGAGCAGTTCTTC	CASSRPTGSSGNEQFF
NA	TRBV7-9	TRBJ2-3	TRBD2	TGTGCCAGCAGCCCCCTGGCGCCGTGGGCGGGGGGGGATACGCAGTATTTT	CASSPLAPWAGGDTQYF
NA	TRBV6-5	TRBJ2-1	NA	TGTGCCAGCTCCAAGGCCTTTTACAATGAGCAGTTCTTC	CASSKAFYNEQFF
NA	TRBV11-2	TRBJ2-1	TRBD2	TGTGCCAGCAGCTTTGGACTAGCGGGGAATGAGCAGTTCTTC	CASSFGLAGNEQFF
NA	TRBV19	TRBJ2-7	NA	TGTGCCAGTAGGAATCCAGGGCCCTACGAGCAGTACTTC	CASRNPGPYEQYF
NA	TRBV28	TRBJ1-1	TRBD1	TGTGCCAGCAGGCGACAGGGTTTTGATTACACTGAAGCTTTCTTT	CASRRQGFDYTEAFF
once	TRBV6-6	TRBJ2-2	TRBD2	TGTGCCAGCAGTTACACGTCACTAGCGGACGGGGAGCTGTTTTTT	CASSYTSLADGELFF
NA	TRBV9	TRBJ2-4	TRBD2	TGTGCCAGCAGCCCCACGGGAGGGGGCAAAAACATTCAGTACTTC	CASSPTGGGKNIQYF
few	TRBV11-3	TRBJ2-5	NA	TGTGCCAGCAGTGAGGGGAAAAAAGAGACCCAGTACTTC	CASSEGKKETQYF
NA	TRBV6-4	TRBJ2-1	TRBD1	TGTGCCAGCAGTGCGGAGACCGGGACAGGGGCGAATGAGCAGTTCTTC	CASSAETGTGANEQFF
once	TRBV7-2	TRBJ2-1	NA	TGTGCCAGCAGCCCCAGATCTTCCTCCTACAATGAGCAGTTCTTC	CASSPRSSSYNEQFF
NA	TRBV5-1	TRBJ2-7	NA	TGCGCCAGCAGCCCGGACGGCGCCTACGAGCAGTACTTC	CASSPDGAYEQYF
NA	TRBV5-1	TRBJ2-1	NA	TGCGCCAGCAGCCTCCTAGAGAATGAGCAGTTCTTC	CASSLLENEQFF
NA	TRBV9	TRBJ2-7	NA	TGTGCCAGCAGCGTAGTAGGGGGTGCTGGCTACGAGCAGTACTTC	CASSVVGGAGYEQYF
NA	TRBV27	TRBJ1-5	NA	TGTGCCAGCAGTTTAGGGGTGAATAGCAATCAGCCCCAGCATTTT	CASSLGVNSNQPQHF
NA	TRBV10-3	TRBJ2-7	TRBD1	TGTGCCATGGGGACAGAAATCTACGAGCAGTACTTC	CAMGTEIYEQYF
NA	TRBV7-9	TRBJ2-7	NA	TGTGCCAGCAGCTTAGGAAGCGGAGCCACCTACGAGCAGTACTTC	CASSLGSGATYEQYF
NA	TRBV4-3	TRBJ2-5	TRBD2	TGCGCCAGCAGCCAAGAGTGGCAGCTAGCGGGAGCGGAGACCCAGTACTTC	CASSQEWQLAGAETQYF
once	TRBV7-3	TRBJ2-3	TRBD2	TGTGCCAGCAGCCCCCACGGGACTAGCGAGGCACATTTT	CASSPHGTSEAHF
once	TRBV11-2	TRBJ1-1	NA	TGTGCCAGCAGCTTCATGGGGGGGATGAACACTGAAGCTTTCTTT	CASSFMGGMNTEAFF
NA	TRBV4-1	TRBJ2-5	NA	TGCGCCAGCAGCCCGCCGACGGCTGGGATGTTGGAGACCCAGTACTTC	CASSPPTAGMLETQYF
NA	TRBV9	TRBJ1-5	NA	TGTGCCAGCAGCGTAGGGGGGGGTCAGCCCCAGCATTTT	CASSVGGGQPQHF
NA	TRBV6-5	TRBJ1-1	NA	TGTGCCAGCAGGGGAGATGGGAGGAACACTGAAGCTTTCTTT	CASRGDGRNTEAFF
NA	TRBV21-1	TRBJ2-1	NA	TGTGCCAGCAGCAAAGGCACGGCCCCTCCGAATGAGCAGTTCTTC	CASSKGTAPPNEQFF
NA	TRBV11-2	TRBJ2-7	NA	TGTGCCAGCAGCTTAGCTTACAGCACGCTATTCTACGAGCAGTACTTC	CASSLAYSTLFYEQYF
NA	TRBV27	TRBJ2-7	TRBD2	TGTGCCAGCAGTGTACGGACTAGCGGGATCTACGAGCAGTACTTC	CASSVRTSGIYEQYF
NA	TRBV28	TRBJ2-2	NA	TGTGCCAGCAGTTTAGTGGGGAACACCGGGGAGCTGTTTTTT	CASSLVGNTGELFF
NA	TRBV5-6	TRBJ2-1	TRBD2	TGTGCCAGCAGCTCGGGACTAGCGGGAATCTACAATGAGCAGTTCTTC	CASSSGLAGIYNEQFF
NA	TRBV6-5	TRBJ2-3	NA	TGTGCCAGCAGCCAAGACAGCACAGATACGCAGTATTTT	CASSQDSTDTQYF
NA	TRBV6-1	TRBJ2-1	NA	TGTGCCAGCAAGCCGACGGTCTCCTACAATGAGCAGTTCTTC	CASKPTVSYNEQFF
NA	TRBV6-1	TRBJ1-6	NA	TGTGCCAGCATAGGGACTACCTATAATTCACCCCTCCACTTT	CASIGTTYNSPLHF
NA	TRBV27	TRBJ2-7	NA	TGTGCCAGCAGTCTTTCCGGGACGGCGTCGGGGGAGCAGTACTTC	CASSLSGTASGEQYF
NA	TRBV7-9	TRBJ2-2	NA	TGTGCCAGCAGGCTCATCGGGGAGCTGTTTTTT	CASRLIGELFF
NA	TRBV28	TRBJ2-3	TRBD1	TGTGCCAGCGAGGACAGGGGGTCGACAGATACGCAGTATTTT	CASEDRGSTDTQYF
NA	TRBV9	TRBJ2-3	NA	TGTGCCAGCAGCGTAGCCCCGAGGTCTACAGATACGCAGTATTTT	CASSVAPRSTDTQYF
NA	TRBV5-1	TRBJ2-7	NA	TGCGCCAGCAGCTTTAGGGCGGGATCCCTCTACGAGCAGTACTTC	CASSFRAGSLYEQYF
NA	TRBV11-2	TRBJ2-1	TRBD2	TGTGCCAGCAGCGTTAACCCCCGGGTAGCGGGAGGGAATGAGCAGTTCTTC	CASSVNPRVAGGNEQFF
NA	TRBV5-8	TRBJ1-2	TRBD1	TGTGCCAGCAGCGGGATCGGGACAGGGGATGGCTACACCTTC	CASSGIGTGDGYTF
NA	TRBV6-4	TRBJ2-7	NA	TGTGCCAGCAGAGGACTCCCCTACGAGCAGTACTTC	CASRGLPYEQYF
NA	TRBV28	TRBJ1-1	NA	TGTGCCAGCAGTTTCGGGATGATGATCCTCTTT	CASSFGMMILF
NA	TRBV4-3	TRBJ2-4	NA	TGCGCCAGCAGCCAAGACAGGAGACTAGCCAAAAACATTCAGTACTTC	CASSQDRRLAKNIQYF
NA	TRBV4-1	TRBJ1-6	NA	TGCGCCAGCAGCCCTCGAGAAGGACGGACCCCTAGGGATTCACCCCTCCACTTT	CASSPREGRTPRDSPLHF
NA	TRBV9	TRBJ2-3	NA	TGTGCCAGCAGCCCACGGGACGGGACCACTCATACGCAGTATTTT	CASSPRDGTTHTQYF
NA	TRBV10-1	TRBJ1-6	NA	TGCGCCAGCAGGCAGGGCCTCGATTCACCCCTCCACTTT	CASRQGLDSPLHF
NA	TRBV5-1	TRBJ2-5	NA	TGCGCCAGCAGCCCACGACCTAGGCTTACCAACAAAGGGGAGACCCAGTACTTC	CASSPRPRLTNKGETQYF
NA	TRBV6-1	TRBJ2-1	TRBD2	TGTGCCAGCAGTGAATCGGGTCTAGCGGGAAGCAGCTCCTACAATGAGCAGTTCTTC	CASSESGLAGSSSYNEQFF
NA	TRBV7-9	TRBJ2-7	NA	TGTGCCAGCAGCCGACCACAGGGAAGGGGGGGCTACGAGCAGTACTTC	CASSRPQGRGGYEQYF
NA	TRBV9	TRBJ2-1	NA	TGTGCCAGCAGCGCGGTAGAGTCCAATGAGCAGTTCTTC	CASSAVESNEQFF
NA	TRBV28	TRBJ1-2	NA	TGTGCCAGCAGTTCCCTAAGTCGGGACCCAGGGTATGGCTACACCTTC	CASSSLSRDPGYGYTF
NA	TRBV9	TRBJ1-1	NA	TGTGCCAGCAGCGACCCTCCGTCGGGGAACACTGAAGCTTTCTTT	CASSDPPSGNTEAFF
NA	TRBV19	TRBJ2-7	TRBD2	TGTGCTCTAGAGGTCCAGCGGGAGGATAGGGGCGAGCAGTACTTC	CALEVQREDRGEQYF
NA	TRBV28	TRBJ1-3	NA	TGTGCCAGCAGTCCTATCATCTTCGGGGCTGGAAACACCATATATTTT	CASSPIIFGAGNTIYF